This T cell receptor (beta chain) was obtained from a study of shared clonotypes between healthy human individuals. This CDR3 has 14 residues. In germline, CDR1 is MNHNS, CDR2 SASEGT. In the original processing: Quality scores were absent from the junction-only immunoSEQ sequences, so filtering differed. This table comes from immunoSEQ multiplex PCR, and its TCRdb copy is limited to in-frame clones, with some not included. Clone size and the V and J calls come from that table; the DNA yielded D and trimming. The sample yields about 490,000 clones, around 78% seen once. Comments on this clone: What it binds is unknown. Germline and junction disagree at one end, which may indicate a read error.

Whole-study findings and limits: Only blood underwent sampling, and tissue repertoires likely differ.

The study drew its donors from healthy HIV-negative adults without recent acute infections or vaccinations. The clonotype comes from a middle-aged woman in good health. Some clones in this sample may be carry-over from other donors' samples. The chain couples TRBV6-1 to TRBJ2-7; D is unresolved. The sample was PBMCs. The DNA of the CDR3 is TGTGCCATCAGTGAAGGTTGGGGTGGCTACGAGCAGTACTTC. Its protein product is CAISEGWGGYEQYF.